The source of this TCR beta chain is a study of response to subunit inactivated influenza vaccine. Notes on the study in general: The authors suggested that few new T cells are recruited per seasonal influenza vaccination.

One entry per CDR3 protein, called by TCRdb with MiXCR from the RT-PCR reads. The sample consists of over 650,000 distinct CDR3 sequences, around 20% of them appearing once. CDR1 and CDR2 (germline): KGHDR, SFDVKD. The CDR3 is made up of 13 amino acids. The ends lost 2 bases at V and 7 bases at J; junction bases unmatched: 4. In this sample, this clonotype turned up a few times. Antigen unknown. The V gene is TRBV24-1, the J gene TRBJ2-7; TRBD1 aligns across 7 bases. The source is a man aged 45-60 years who received an inactivated influenza vaccine. The specimen was PBMCs from blood, collected 5 days after vaccination. The CDR3 reads CATSDSPTGEQYF. CDR3 bases: TGTGCCACCAGTGATTCCCCGACAGGGGAGCAGTACTTC.